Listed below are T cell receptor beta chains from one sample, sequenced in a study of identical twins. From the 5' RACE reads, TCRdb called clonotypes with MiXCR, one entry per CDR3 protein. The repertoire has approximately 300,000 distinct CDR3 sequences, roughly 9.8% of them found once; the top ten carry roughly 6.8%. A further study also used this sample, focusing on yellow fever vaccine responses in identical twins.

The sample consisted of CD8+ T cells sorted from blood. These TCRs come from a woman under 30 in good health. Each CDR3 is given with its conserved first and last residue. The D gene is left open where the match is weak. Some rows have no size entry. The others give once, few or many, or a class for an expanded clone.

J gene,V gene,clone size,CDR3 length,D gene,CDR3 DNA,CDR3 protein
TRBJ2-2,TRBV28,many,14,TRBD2,TGTGCCAGCATAAGGCTAGCGGGATCCGGGGAGCTGTTTTTT,CASIRLAGSGELFF
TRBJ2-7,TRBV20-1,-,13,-,TGCAGTGCCAGACCTGAGAGCTCCTACGAGCAGTACTTC,CSARPESSYEQYF
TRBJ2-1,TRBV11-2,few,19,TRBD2,TGTGCCAGCAGCTCCCCCTGGGGACTAGCGGGAGATCGGGGTCATGAGCAGTTCTTC,CASSSPWGLAGDRGHEQFF
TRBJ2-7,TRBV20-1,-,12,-,TGCAGTGCTAGAGGACCCAGTTACGAGCAGTACTTC,CSARGPSYEQYF
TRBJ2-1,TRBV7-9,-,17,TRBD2,TGTGCCAGCAGTAAATCCCAAAGGGCTAGCGGCTACAATGAGCAGTTCTTC,CASSKSQRASGYNEQFF
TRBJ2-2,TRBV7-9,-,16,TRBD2,TGTGCCAGCAGCTTAGTAATGGGACTAGCGGCCGGGGAGCTGTTTTTT,CASSLVMGLAAGELFF
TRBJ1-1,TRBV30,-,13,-,TGTGCCTGGAGTGTAGTCCTCGGCACTGAAGCTTTCTTT,CAWSVVLGTEAFF
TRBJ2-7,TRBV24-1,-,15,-,TGTGCCACCAGTGATGGTAACAATCCGACCTACGAGCAGTACTTC,CATSDGNNPTYEQYF
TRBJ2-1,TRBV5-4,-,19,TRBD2,TGTGCCAGCAGCTTTCCAACCCCGGAGACTAGCGGGCATTACAATGAGCAGTTCTTC,CASSFPTPETSGHYNEQFF
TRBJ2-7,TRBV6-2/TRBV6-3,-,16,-,TGTGCCAGCACCAACCAGACTAGAGACCGAGTTTACGAGCAGTACTTC,CASTNQTRDRVYEQYF
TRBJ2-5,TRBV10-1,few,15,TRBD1,TGCGCCAGCAGCGGACCCTGGACAGGGCAAGAGACCCAGTACTTC,CASSGPWTGQETQYF
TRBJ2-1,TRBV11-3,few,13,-,TGTGCCAGCGGTAAGGACGCCTACAATGAGCAGTTCTTC,CASGKDAYNEQFF
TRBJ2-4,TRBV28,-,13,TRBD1,TGTGCCAGCAGGGACGACAGGGGTAACATTCAGTACTTC,CASRDDRGNIQYF
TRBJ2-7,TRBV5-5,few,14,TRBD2,TGTGCCAGTGTAGCGGGGGGCAGCTCCTACGAGCAGTACTTC,CASVAGGSSYEQYF
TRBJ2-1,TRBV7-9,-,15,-,TGTGCCAGCAGCTTTGCGGGACTCGGCGACAATGAGCAGTTCTTC,CASSFAGLGDNEQFF
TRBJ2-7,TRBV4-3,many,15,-,TGCGCCAGCAGCCAAGATCGGGCAGCGGTATACGAGCAGTACTTC,CASSQDRAAVYEQYF
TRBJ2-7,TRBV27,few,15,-,TGTGCCAGCAGTTTATCCCCCGCGGGGTTGGCCGAGCAGTACTTC,CASSLSPAGLAEQYF
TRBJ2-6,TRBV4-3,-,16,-,TGCGCCAGCAGCCAAGAGCAAGGCTCTGGGGCCAACGTCCTGACTTTC,CASSQEQGSGANVLTF
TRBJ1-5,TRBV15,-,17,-,TGTGCCACCAGCAGAGATAGAGACAACTATAGCAATCAGCCCCAGCATTTT,CATSRDRDNYSNQPQHF
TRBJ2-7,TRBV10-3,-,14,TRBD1,TGTGCCATCAGGCAGGACAGGGAGGACTACGAGCAGTACTTC,CAIRQDREDYEQYF
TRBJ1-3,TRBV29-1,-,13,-,TGCAGCGCATTGACAGACTCTGGAAACACCATATATTTT,CSALTDSGNTIYF
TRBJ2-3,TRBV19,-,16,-,TGTGCCAGTAGTACCAAAAGACAGCTCGAGACAGATACGCAGTATTTT,CASSTKRQLETDTQYF
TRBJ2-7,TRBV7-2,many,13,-,TGTGCCAGCAGCCCCCCGAGCTCCTACGAGCAGTACTTC,CASSPPSSYEQYF
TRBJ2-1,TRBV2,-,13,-,TGTGCCAGCACTCCTCGGGGCTACAATGAGCAGTTCTTC,CASTPRGYNEQFF
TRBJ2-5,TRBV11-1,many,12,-,TGTGCCAGCAGCCACGAAGGGGAGACCCAGTACTTC,CASSHEGETQYF
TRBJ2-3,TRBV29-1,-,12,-,TGCAGCGTTGTAGCTTCCACAGATACGCAGTATTTT,CSVVASTDTQYF
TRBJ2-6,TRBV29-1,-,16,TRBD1,TGCAGCGTCCCGGGACAGTCCATTATGGGCGCCAACGTCCTGACTTTC,CSVPGQSIMGANVLTF